This T cell receptor beta chain is drawn from a study of T cell clones after liver transplantation (dated 2019 in TCRdb). In the study overall: ITN030ST, the source of the samples, was a randomized trial that attempted immunosuppression withdrawal within 2 years of liver transplantation. After a pre-transplant mixed lymphocyte reaction, TCRbeta sequencing was used to pinpoint donor-reactive T cell clones, which were subsequently tracked in post-transplant blood. Third party-reactive TCRbeta sequences were also identified from pre-transplant MLRs to serve as an antigen-independent comparator for donor-reactive sequences. Of the eight recipients, three were HCV-positive, while the remaining recipients had been transplanted for non-autoimmune, non-viral indications. The subjects received no induction therapy and were kept on standard immunosuppression until randomization at 12-24 months post-transplant. To count as tolerant, a recipient had to stay completely off immunosuppression for at least one year without liver enzymes climbing beyond twice the upper limit of normal. Blood samples were collected pre-transplant, then pre-randomization ahead of withdrawal, and finally post-randomization once withdrawal had either been completed or failed. A cohort of 8 liver transplant recipients was studied, of whom 3 were classified as tolerant and 5 as non-tolerant. The paper's findings and limits, for the study overall: A significant post-transplant decrease in circulating donor-reactive CD4 TCRbeta sequences was observed in 5 of 8 subjects, irrespective of tolerance or HCV status. In a couple of subjects, low numbers of available donor cells limited the measurable donor-reactive repertoire. Because allograft tissue specimens were not available, migration of donor-reactive T cells into the graft, rather than deletion, may have occurred. Because of small, heterogeneous patient numbers and non-standardized post-transplant time points, the conclusions were only preliminary. Donor-reactive sequences decreased more than third party-reactive sequences, which suggests partial antigen-specific deletion that was not related to withdrawal success. After accounting for repertoire turnover, donor-reactive detection was significantly reduced in 7 of 8 subjects for CD4 and 8 of 8 for CD8.

As to this clone: Its antigen is unknown. Base qualities are not provided; no much larger clone lies one nucleotide away.

The germline V gene yields SGHRS for CDR1 and YFSETQ for CDR2. Here V drops 0 bases and J drops 7 bases, and the junction holds 10 bases not matched to any gene. The cysteine opens and the phenylalanine closes a CDR3 of 15 amino acids. Only the CDR3 part of the read is kept: 45 bases, read in frame from the first base. Frozen genomic DNA underwent high-throughput TCRbeta CDR3 sequencing by immunoSEQ, including PCR amplification, mapping, bias correction and internal controls. The authors' pipeline ran thus. Productive rearrangements were retained, and unique TCRbeta sequences were defined by the CDR3 nucleotide sequence together with the V and J gene. For a sequence to be called donor-reactive, it needed a frequency of at least 0.01% and at least 5-fold expansion in CFSE-low cells compared with unstimulated pre-transplant cells. To ensure at least 90% detection power, minimum frequency thresholds were set for each subject based on that subject's lowest-template unstimulated sample. Jensen-Shannon divergence between the top 1000 TCRbeta sequences post- versus pre-transplant served as the measure of repertoire turnover. Two-sided Fisher's exact tests were used to test for changes in how often donor-reactive sequences were detected. Not all clones reach the TCRdb copy of this immuneACCESS table, which keeps in-frame sequences only. Checked studies attribute under half of the gap to unresolved V genes and leave the rest unexplained. V, J and clone size are taken as reported in that table, and D and trimming were inferred from the DNA itself. For this sample there are roughly 100,000 clones; about 86% appear just once. The ten largest clonotypes hold approximately 2.8% of the sample.

Thawed unstimulated PBMCs were stained for CD3, CD4 and CD8 and FACS-sorted into CD3+CD4+ and CD3+CD8+ populations. All 8 studied subjects were randomized to withdrawal of immunosuppression. Genomic DNA was isolated with the Qiagen DNeasy Blood and Tissue Kit. This sequence was found in a human patient who received a liver transplant. After a transplant, certain T cells may trace back to the graft donor. The rearrangement joined TRBV5-1 to TRBJ2-7, and 7 bases in between align with TRBD1. Sequenced here: CD4+ T cells from blood, sampled around 44 months after liver transplant. The CDR3 region reads CASSLDGAKTGEQYF. In nucleotide form, the sequence is TGCGCCAGCAGCTTGGACGGGGCTAAGACAGGGGAGCAGTACTTC.